The 2 T cell receptor beta chains below come from one sample, sequenced in a study of regulatory T cells in long-lasting Graves disease (dated by TCRdb to the early 2020s). What the time point label conveys for this sample: newly diagnosed GD, antithyroid drugs for less than 3 months. For both TCR sequencing and RNA sequencing, RNA was extracted from PBMCs in TRIzol. Library construction relied on multiplex PCR. The listed sequencing device is Illumina HiSeq 4000. To build TCR beta libraries, CDR3 regions were amplified by Arm-PCR using iRepertoire HTBI primers. TCRdb ran its own pipeline on the public reads, namely fastp trimming at Q25 and MiXCR clone calling, and kept in-frame beta chains. Each entry is one CDR3 protein sequence, shown with its most common DNA and genes. This sample holds under 300,000 distinct CDR3 sequences; 20% were observed only once. 11% to 15% of the sample rests with the top ten.

The starting material was peripheral blood mononuclear cells (PBMCs), obtained at new diagnosis, from a patient treated with antithyroid drugs. The receptors here all came from a female donor with Graves disease.

Many counts were recorded for this clonotype. The J gene is TRBJ2-2, the V gene TRBV6-1; 8 bases line up with TRBD1. After removal of 6 bases from V and 1 base from J, the junction contained 4 bases not matched to a gene. The CDR3 has 15 amino acids. CDR1 and CDR2 (germline): MNHNS, SASEGT. The CDR3 nucleotides are TGTGCCAGCAGCACCGGGACAGGGAACACCGGGGAGCTGTTTTTT. Its translation is CASSTGTGNTGELFF.

This clonotype was found many times. The CDR3 reads CASSPYEGSNTEAFF. The CDR3 DNA sequence: TGTGCCAGCTCACCGTACGAGGGGTCTAACACTGAAGCTTTCTTT. The chain couples TRBV18 to TRBJ1-1; weak D call: TRBD1 (5 bases). V was cut by 3 bases and J by 2 bases, with 13 bases left in between. Germline V CDR1 and CDR2: KGHSH, LQKENI. CDR3 size: 15 residues.